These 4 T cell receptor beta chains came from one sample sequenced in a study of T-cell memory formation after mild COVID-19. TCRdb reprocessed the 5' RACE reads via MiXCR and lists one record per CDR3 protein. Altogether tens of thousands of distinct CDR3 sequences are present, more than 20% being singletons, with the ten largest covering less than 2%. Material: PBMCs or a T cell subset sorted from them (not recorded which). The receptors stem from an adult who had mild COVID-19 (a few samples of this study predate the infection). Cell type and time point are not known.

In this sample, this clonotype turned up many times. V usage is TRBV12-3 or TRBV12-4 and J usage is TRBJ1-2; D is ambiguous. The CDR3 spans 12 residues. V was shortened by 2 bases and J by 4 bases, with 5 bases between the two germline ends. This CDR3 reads CASSLTVYGYTF. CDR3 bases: TGTGCCAGCAGTTTAACAGTCTATGGCTACACCTTC.

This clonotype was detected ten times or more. Written as DNA, the CDR3 is TGTGCCACCAGCAGGGACGCGGCGAATCTCTACGAGCAGTACTTC. It codes for CATSRDAANLYEQYF. The V call is TRBV15, the J call TRBJ2-7, with D unresolved. Trimming took off 3 bases at V and 3 bases at J, with 15 bases between the two ends. CDR3 size: 15 residues. Germline CDR1 and CDR2: LNHNV and YYDKDF (reference sequence).

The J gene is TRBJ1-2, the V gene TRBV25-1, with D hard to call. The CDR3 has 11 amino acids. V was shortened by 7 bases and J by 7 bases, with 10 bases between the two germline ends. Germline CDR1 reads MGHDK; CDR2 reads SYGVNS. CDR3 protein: CASKEGSGYTF. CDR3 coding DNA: TGTGCCAGCAAAGAGGGCTCTGGCTACACCTTC.

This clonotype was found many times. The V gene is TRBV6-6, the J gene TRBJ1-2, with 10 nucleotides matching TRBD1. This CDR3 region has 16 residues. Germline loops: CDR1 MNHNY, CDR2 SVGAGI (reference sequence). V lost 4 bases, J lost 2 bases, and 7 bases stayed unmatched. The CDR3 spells CASSSVGQGVNYGYTF. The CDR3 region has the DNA TGTGCCAGCAGTTCCGTCGGACAGGGGGTAAACTATGGCTACACCTTC.